What follows is one T cell receptor beta chain and its context. Antigen specificity is unknown. Using immunoSEQ multiplex PCR, the repertoire was profiled, and TCRdb retains in-frame clones only, with some absent. The table lists around 150,000 clones, about 89% of them singletons. The entry originates in a study of T cell responses to AZD1222 COVID-19 vaccine. This CDR3 region has 13 residues. Germline lookup yields CDR1 LNHDA and CDR2 SQIVND (reference sequence). With 9 bases clipped from V and 5 bases from J, the junction kept 7 bases outside the gene matches. Study observations and caveats: Clonal diversity may have been underestimated in mostly white British donors.

The TCR originated in an adult who received the AZD1222 COVID-19 vaccine. Material: peripheral blood, obtained 28 days after the second AZD1222 dose. The chain combines TRBV19 with TRBJ1-5; 7 bases align to TRBD1. The CDR3 sequence is CASADRDDQPQHF. The CDR3 DNA reads as TGTGCCAGCGCTGACAGGGACGATCAGCCCCAGCATTTT.